This is a list of T cell receptor beta chains from one sample in a study of CD8 T cells in Susac syndrome. MiXCR, applied by TCRdb to the immunoSEQ multiplex PCR reads, yields one record per CDR3 protein. The sample has roughly 220,000 distinct CDR3 sequences; around 93% are singletons. The sample comprised CD4+ T cells from PBMCs. The receptors here all came from a human donor with Susac syndrome. The CDR3 runs from the conserved cysteine through the conserved F or W. A D gene is named only where the DNA matches it firmly. A clone size is listed for some rows: how often the clone was seen (once, few, many), or a class if it is expanded.

TRBV7-3	.	.	TRBJ2-1	TGTGCCAGCAGCCCCGACAGACTATCAGGATACAATGAGCAGTTCTTC	CASSPDRLSGYNEQFF
TRBV9	.	.	TRBJ1-1	TGTGCCAGCAGCGATCTAAGGGGAGAGACTGAAGCTTTCTTT	CASSDLRGETEAFF
TRBV7-9	.	TRBD1	TRBJ2-1	TGTGCCAGCGCAGGGGGCACCTACAATGAGCAGTTCTTC	CASAGGTYNEQFF
TRBV20-1	.	TRBD1	TRBJ1-1	TGCAGTCCGCAGGGGGGAGAAACTGAAGCTTTCTTT	CSPQGGETEAFF
TRBV30	.	TRBD1	TRBJ1-4	TGTGCCTGGAGTGGCAGGGGGGAAAAACTGTTTTTT	CAWSGRGEKLFF
TRBV12-3/TRBV12-4	.	.	TRBJ1-5	TGTGCCAGCAGTTTAGCGGACCAGGGCCCCCAGCATTTT	CASSLADQGPQHF
TRBV29-1	.	.	TRBJ2-5	TGCAGCGTTTCGGGAAGGGGGGAGACCCAGTACTTC	CSVSGRGETQYF
TRBV20-1	.	TRBD1	TRBJ2-5	TGCAGTGCCGTTGGACAGGGCGATAGAGAGACCCAGTACTTC	CSAVGQGDRETQYF
TRBV12-3/TRBV12-4	once	.	TRBJ2-6	TGTGCCAGCTGCCGCTCTGGGGCCAACGTCCTGACTTTC	CASCRSGANVLTF
TRBV12-3/TRBV12-4	.	.	TRBJ1-6	TGTGCCAGCAGGACAGCTCGGGGTTCACCCCTCCACTTT	CASRTARGSPLHF
TRBV15	.	.	TRBJ1-2	TGTGCCACCAGCAGGGACCGCGTTAACTATGGCTACACCTTC	CATSRDRVNYGYTF
TRBV19	.	.	TRBJ1-1	TGTGCCAGTAGTATCAATGGACCAGCTTTCTTT	CASSINGPAFF
TRBV20-1	.	.	TRBJ2-1	TGCAGTGCTAAGCGGACGTCCGACTACAATGAGCAGTTCTTC	CSAKRTSDYNEQFF
TRBV6-2/TRBV6-3	.	.	TRBJ2-5	TGTGCCACCCGGAGGAAGGAGACCCAGTACTTC	CATRRKETQYF
TRBV7-2	.	.	TRBJ2-3	TGTGCCAGCAGCTTAGCGGCAGGGGACACAGATACGCAGTATTTT	CASSLAAGDTDTQYF
TRBV4-2	.	.	TRBJ2-7	TGTGCCAGCAGCCAAGATCCCAGGGGAGGCTACGAGCAGTACTTC	CASSQDPRGGYEQYF
TRBV6-2/TRBV6-3	.	.	TRBJ2-7	TGTGCCAGCAGATCCCCCGTCAGGAGGGCTACCTACGAGCAGTACTTC	CASRSPVRRATYEQYF
TRBV20-1	.	.	TRBJ1-1	TGCAGTGCCCAGGGGAGGGCAGACACTGAAGCTTTCTTT	CSAQGRADTEAFF
TRBV11-2	.	.	TRBJ1-1	TGTGCCAGCACCATGACGGGGGGGACTGAAGCTTTCTTT	CASTMTGGTEAFF
TRBV27	.	.	TRBJ1-5	TGTGCCAGCAGTCGAGGCCTAGGCAATCAGCCCCAGCATTTT	CASSRGLGNQPQHF
TRBV2	.	.	TRBJ1-2	TGTGCCAGCAGTGAAAATGGGGTTGGCTACACCTTC	CASSENGVGYTF
TRBV19	.	TRBD1	TRBJ1-3	TGTGCCAGTAGTACCCACAGGGGGAGAGGAAACACCATATATTTT	CASSTHRGRGNTIYF
TRBV5-6	.	TRBD1	TRBJ1-2	TGTGCCAGCAGCTTGGATAGGGGGCAGAGCTATGGCTACACCTTC	CASSLDRGQSYGYTF
TRBV3-1	.	.	TRBJ1-6	TGTGCCAGCAGCCAAGTGCAGGGAAACTCCTATAATTCACCCCTCCACTTT	CASSQVQGNSYNSPLHF
TRBV7-2	.	TRBD1	TRBJ1-2	TGTGCCAGCAGCGGGACAGGGGGCAGGAGTAACTATGGCTACACCTTC	CASSGTGGRSNYGYTF
TRBV20-1	.	TRBD2	TRBJ2-5	TGCAGTGCTCCTCTCATACTAGCGGGGGACGAGACCCAGTACTTC	CSAPLILAGDETQYF
TRBV18	.	.	TRBJ1-2	TGTGCCAGCTCACCCGACCCCGTCAGGGGATCCTATGGCTACACCTTC	CASSPDPVRGSYGYTF
TRBV7-2	.	.	TRBJ1-2	TGTGCCAGCAGCTTAGCAGCAGGGGAGTATGGCTACACCTTC	CASSLAAGEYGYTF
TRBV5-6	.	.	TRBJ2-2	TGTGCCAGCAGCTTGCTCCGGGCCCCACTTTTTGAGGGCACCGGGGAGCTGTTTTTT	CASSLLRAPLFEGTGELFF
TRBV9	.	.	TRBJ2-3	TGTGCCAGCAGCGTAGCTAAGGGGACAGATACGCAGTATTTT	CASSVAKGTDTQYF
TRBV29-1	.	.	TRBJ2-2	TGCAGCGTCGGGGGTGACAGCACCGGGGAGCTGTTTTTT	CSVGGDSTGELFF